What follows is one T cell receptor beta chain and its context. No cognate antigen has been identified for it. The record has no base qualities; no much larger clone is one base away. The sample is drawn from a study of blood T cell repertoires in COVID-19 (dated by TCRdb to 2019 to 2021). With respect to the entire study: Samples covering the acute and convalescent phases of COVID-19 were provided by collaborators in the United States, Italy and Spain. The material from the prospective study consisted of cDNA or gDNA derived from T cells, B-cell-depleted T cells, or PBMCs. Deeply sampled blood TCRbeta repertoires from subjects exposed to, actively infected with, or recovered from COVID-19 were included in the dataset. The repertoires were released in a freely available public database intended as a resource for research on the immune response to SARS-CoV-2. Samples came from the ongoing ImmuneRACE study (first 160 participants) plus 1,254 subjects from 6 global collaborators. Sample metadata almost always included a de-identified subject ID, COVID-19 status, age in years and sex. HLA class I and class II types, where available, came from metadata supplied by the sample provider rather than from assay-based typing. Overall study results and their limits: The quantity of clinical and demographic metadata differed by source and by participant and was supplied without curation.

Another Seattle source contributed samples from volunteer blood donors who had recovered from COVID-19. The collaborating institutions used their own protocols to collect whole blood in K2EDTA tubes. Collaborator samples were shipped for TCRbeta analysis as frozen whole blood, isolated PBMCs, or DNA extracted from either sample type. As encoded in the germline V gene (reference sequence), CDR1 is SGHNT while CDR2 is YYREEE. Compared with germline, V lacks 3 bases and J lacks 7 bases; bases without a gene match: 4. Including cysteine and phenylalanine, the CDR3 has 15 amino acids. Just the 45-base CDR3 DNA is kept, in frame starting at base 1. TCRbeta CDR3 regions were amplified from genomic DNA using the immunoSEQ Assay, a bias-controlled multiplex PCR. Concerning the study's data processing: The number of nucleated cells in each sample was estimated from the amplification of reference gene primers within the assay. Sequence reads were collapsed and filtered to measure the absolute abundance of every unique TCRbeta CDR3 rearrangement. For each sample, productive Simpson clonality was calculated by taking the square root of Simpson's diversity index across productive rearrangements. TCRdb carries this immuneACCESS record with in-frame sequences only. Its versions omit some clonotypes, under half of them owing to an unresolved V gene in the studies checked, with the rest unexplained. Clonal size and the V and J genes are those of that table, whereas D and trimming came from the DNA. The sample data list about 280,000 clones, and 83% of these were observed just once. The ten largest make up around 10% of the sample.

The source material was peripheral blood. The clonotype comes from a woman between 50 and 59 years old who had recovered from COVID-19. The rearranged chain carries TRBV5-4 and TRBJ2-1; 13 bases in between match TRBD2. The base sequence is TGTGCCAGCAGCTCTCCGGGACTAGCGGGGAATGAGCAGTTCTTC. Protein translation: CASSSPGLAGNEQFF.